The T cell receptor beta chain under discussion was sequenced for a study of patients and donors after allogeneic stem cell transplantation. TCRdb analysed the RT-PCR reads with MiXCR anew, one entry per CDR3 protein. The table records roughly 940,000 distinct CDR3 sequences, about 20% of them present only once. The clonotype originates from a human donor who was either an allogeneic HSCT recipient or a stem cell or donor lymphocyte infusion donor (not recorded which). It is not recorded whose cells these are; they may come from a transplant donor. Material for sequencing was blood, either unsorted or a sorted T cell fraction (not recorded which).

The CDR3 region has the DNA TGTGCCAGCAGTTTAACTTTCCGCATACTCACAGATACGCAGTATTTT. Amino acid sequence: CASSLTFRILTDTQYF. The chain couples TRBV12-3 or TRBV12-4 to TRBJ2-3; D not certain. The V end was cut by 2 bases, the J end by 2 bases, with 14 bases between. The CDR3 covers 16 residues.